This T cell receptor beta chain was sequenced in a study of cytomegalovirus exposure and HLA in healthy donors. PCR involved 60 Vbeta and 13 Jbeta primers. Repertoires were generated with immunoSEQ multiplex PCR, while TCRdb's copy carries only in-frame clones and drops some. The sample shows 190,000 or so clones, roughly four fifths of them seen only once. The ends were cut back, 0 bases at V and 4 bases at J, with 10 bases in the middle. The CDR3 sequence is 15 residues long. Germline V gene data show CDR1 as MGHRA and CDR2 as YSYEKL. The TCR originated in a man in his fifties or sixties in good health and CMV-seronegative. Material for sequencing was PBMCs. The chain employs TRBV4-1 and TRBJ1-5; D perhaps matches TRBD1 (6 bases). CDR3 nucleotide sequence: TGCGCCAGCAGCCAAGACAGGGGCCGAAATCAGCCCCAGCATTTT. Its protein product is CASSQDRGRNQPQHF.